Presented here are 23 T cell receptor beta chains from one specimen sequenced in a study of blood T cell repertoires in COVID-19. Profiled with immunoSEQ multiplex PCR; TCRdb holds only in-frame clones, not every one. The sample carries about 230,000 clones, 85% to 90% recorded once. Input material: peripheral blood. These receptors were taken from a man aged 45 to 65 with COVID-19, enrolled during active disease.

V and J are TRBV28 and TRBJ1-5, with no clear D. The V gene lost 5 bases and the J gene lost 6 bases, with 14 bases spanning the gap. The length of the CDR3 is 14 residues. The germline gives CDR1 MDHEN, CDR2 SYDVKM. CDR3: CASSKPLGIQPQHF. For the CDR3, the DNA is TGTGCCAGCAGTAAACCACTAGGAATTCAGCCCCAGCATTTT.

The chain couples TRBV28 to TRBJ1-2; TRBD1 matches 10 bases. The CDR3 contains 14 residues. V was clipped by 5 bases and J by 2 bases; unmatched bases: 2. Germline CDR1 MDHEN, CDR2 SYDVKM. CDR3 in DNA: TGTGCCAGCAGTAAGGGACAGGGGAACTATGGCTACACCTTC. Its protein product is CASSKGQGNYGYTF.

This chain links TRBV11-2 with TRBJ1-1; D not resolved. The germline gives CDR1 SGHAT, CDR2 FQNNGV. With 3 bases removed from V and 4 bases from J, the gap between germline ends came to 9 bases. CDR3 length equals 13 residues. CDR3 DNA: TGTGCCAGCAGCTTCGGGATCACCACTGAAGCTTTCTTT. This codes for CASSFGITTEAFF.

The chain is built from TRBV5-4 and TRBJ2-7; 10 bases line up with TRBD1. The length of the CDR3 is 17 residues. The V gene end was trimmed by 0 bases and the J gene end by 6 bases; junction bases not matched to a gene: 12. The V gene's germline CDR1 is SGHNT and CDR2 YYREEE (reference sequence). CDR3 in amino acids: CASSLDRTGTGVLEQYF. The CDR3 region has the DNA TGTGCCAGCAGCTTGGATCGAACCGGGACAGGGGTCCTCGAGCAGTACTTC.

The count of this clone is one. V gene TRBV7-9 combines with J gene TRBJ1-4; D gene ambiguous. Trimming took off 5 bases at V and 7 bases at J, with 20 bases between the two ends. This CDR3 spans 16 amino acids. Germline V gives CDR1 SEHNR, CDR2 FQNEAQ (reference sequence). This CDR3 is CASSLQPPGVGEKLFF. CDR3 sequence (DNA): TGTGCCAGCAGCCTACAACCCCCGGGAGTTGGTGAAAAACTGTTTTTT. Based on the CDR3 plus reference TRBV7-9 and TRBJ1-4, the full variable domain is DTGVSQNPRHKITKRGQNVTFRCDPISEHNRLYWYRQTLGQGPEFLTYFQNEAQLEKSRLLSDRFSAERPKGSFSTLEIQRTEQGDSAMYLCASSLQPPGVGEKLFFGSGTQLSVL.

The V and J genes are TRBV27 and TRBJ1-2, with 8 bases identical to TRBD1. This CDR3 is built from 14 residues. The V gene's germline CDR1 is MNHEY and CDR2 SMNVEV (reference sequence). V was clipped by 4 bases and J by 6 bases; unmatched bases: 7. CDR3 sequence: CASSSRQGNDGYTF. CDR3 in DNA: TGTGCCAGCAGTTCCAGACAGGGGAACGATGGCTACACCTTC.

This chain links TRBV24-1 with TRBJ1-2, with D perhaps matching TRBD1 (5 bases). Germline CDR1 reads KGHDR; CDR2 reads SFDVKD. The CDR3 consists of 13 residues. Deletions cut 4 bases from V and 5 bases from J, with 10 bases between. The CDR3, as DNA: TGTGCCACCAGTGAGGGGGAGGGATATGGCTACACCTTC. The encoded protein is CATSEGEGYGYTF.

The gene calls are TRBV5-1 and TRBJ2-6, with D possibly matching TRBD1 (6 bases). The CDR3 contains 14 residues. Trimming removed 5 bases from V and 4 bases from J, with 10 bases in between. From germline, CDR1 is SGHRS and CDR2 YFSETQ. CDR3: CASRGAPGANVLTF. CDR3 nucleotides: TGCGCCAGCAGGGGGGCCCCGGGGGCCAACGTCCTGACTTTC.

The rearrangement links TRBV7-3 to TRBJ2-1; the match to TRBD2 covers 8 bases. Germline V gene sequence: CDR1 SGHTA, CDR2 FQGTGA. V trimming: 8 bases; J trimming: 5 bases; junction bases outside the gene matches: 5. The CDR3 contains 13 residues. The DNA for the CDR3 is TGTGCCAGCGGGTCTAGCGGGCACAATGAGCAGTTCTTC. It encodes CASGSSGHNEQFF.

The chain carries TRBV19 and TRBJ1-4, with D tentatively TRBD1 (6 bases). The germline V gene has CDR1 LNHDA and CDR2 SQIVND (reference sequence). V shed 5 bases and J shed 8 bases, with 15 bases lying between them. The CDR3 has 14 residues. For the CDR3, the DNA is TGTGCCAGTAGTCTCCGGGACATCGGCGAAAAACTGTTTTTT. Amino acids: CASSLRDIGEKLFF.

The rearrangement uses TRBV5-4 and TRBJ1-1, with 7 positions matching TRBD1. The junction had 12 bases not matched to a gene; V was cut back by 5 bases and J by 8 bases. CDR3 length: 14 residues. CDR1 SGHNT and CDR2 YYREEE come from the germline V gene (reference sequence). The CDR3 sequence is CASSTGQTIAEAFF. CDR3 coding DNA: TGTGCCAGCAGTACGGGACAGACTATAGCGGAAGCTTTCTTT.

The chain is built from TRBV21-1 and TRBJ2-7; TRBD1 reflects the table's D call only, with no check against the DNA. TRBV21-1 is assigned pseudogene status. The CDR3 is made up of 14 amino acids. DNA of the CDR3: TGTGCCAGCCCGAAAACCGGACAGGAGTACGAGCAGTACTTC. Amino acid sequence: CASPKTGQEYEQYF.

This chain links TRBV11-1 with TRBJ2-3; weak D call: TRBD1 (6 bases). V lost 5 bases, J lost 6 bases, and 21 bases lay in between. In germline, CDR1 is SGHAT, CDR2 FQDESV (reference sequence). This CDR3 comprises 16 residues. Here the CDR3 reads CASSAALGARGDTQYF. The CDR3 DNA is TGTGCCAGCAGCGCCGCTTTGGGGGCGCGAGGGGATACGCAGTATTTT.

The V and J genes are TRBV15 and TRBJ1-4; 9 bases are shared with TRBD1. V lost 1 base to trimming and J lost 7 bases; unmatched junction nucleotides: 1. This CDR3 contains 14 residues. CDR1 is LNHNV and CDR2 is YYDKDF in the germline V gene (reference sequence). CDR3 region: CATSRGGQGEKLFF. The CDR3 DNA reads TGTGCCACCAGCAGAGGGGGACAGGGTGAAAAACTGTTTTTT.

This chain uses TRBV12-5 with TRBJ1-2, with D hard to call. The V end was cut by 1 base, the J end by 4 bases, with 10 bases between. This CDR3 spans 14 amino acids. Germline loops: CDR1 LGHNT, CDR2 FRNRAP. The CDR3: CASGLEHAGYGYTF. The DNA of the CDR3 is TGTGCTAGTGGTTTGGAGCACGCAGGCTATGGCTACACCTTC.

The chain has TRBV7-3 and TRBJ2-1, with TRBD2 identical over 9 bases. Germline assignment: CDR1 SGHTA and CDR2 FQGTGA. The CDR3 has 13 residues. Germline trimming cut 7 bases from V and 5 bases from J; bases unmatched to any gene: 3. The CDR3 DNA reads TGTGCCAGCAAACTAGCGGGCAACAATGAGCAGTTCTTC. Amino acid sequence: CASKLAGNNEQFF.

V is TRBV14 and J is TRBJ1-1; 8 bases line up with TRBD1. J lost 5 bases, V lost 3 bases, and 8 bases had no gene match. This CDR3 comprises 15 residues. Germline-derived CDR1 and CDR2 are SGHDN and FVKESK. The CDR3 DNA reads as TGTGCCAGCAGCCAGCCCGGACAGGGAAGAACTGAAGCTTTCTTT. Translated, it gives CASSQPGQGRTEAFF.

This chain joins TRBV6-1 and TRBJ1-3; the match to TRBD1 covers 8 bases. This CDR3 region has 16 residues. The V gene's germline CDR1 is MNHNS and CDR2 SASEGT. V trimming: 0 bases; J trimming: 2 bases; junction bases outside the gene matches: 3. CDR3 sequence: CASSEALTGAGNTIYF. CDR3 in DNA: TGTGCCAGCAGTGAAGCTCTGACAGGGGCTGGAAACACCATATATTTT.

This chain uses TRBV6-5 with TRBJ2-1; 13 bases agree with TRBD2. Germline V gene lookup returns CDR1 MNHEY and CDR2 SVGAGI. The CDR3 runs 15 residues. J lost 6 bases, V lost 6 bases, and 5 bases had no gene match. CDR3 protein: CASSVGLAGPNEQFF. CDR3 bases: TGTGCCAGCAGCGTGGGACTAGCGGGGCCCAATGAGCAGTTCTTC.

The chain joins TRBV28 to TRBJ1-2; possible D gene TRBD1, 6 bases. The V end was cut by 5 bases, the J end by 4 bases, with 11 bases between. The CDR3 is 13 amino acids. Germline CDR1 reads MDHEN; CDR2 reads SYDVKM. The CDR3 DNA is TGTGCCAGCAGTGCAGACAGGTCCTATGGCTACACCTTC. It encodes CASSADRSYGYTF.

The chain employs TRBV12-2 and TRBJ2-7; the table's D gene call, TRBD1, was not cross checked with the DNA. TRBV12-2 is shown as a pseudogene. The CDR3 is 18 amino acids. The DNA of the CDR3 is TGTGCAAGTCGCTTAGCGAGGTCCCGGGACAGGGTCTATTTCGAGCAGTACTTC. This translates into CASRLARSRDRVYFEQYF.

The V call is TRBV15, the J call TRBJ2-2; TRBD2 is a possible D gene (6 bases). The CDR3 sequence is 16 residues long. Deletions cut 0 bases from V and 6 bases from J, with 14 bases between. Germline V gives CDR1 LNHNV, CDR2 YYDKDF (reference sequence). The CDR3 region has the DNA TGTGCCACCAGCAGAGAGGGGTTACTAGCCCCCGGGGAGCTGTTTTTT. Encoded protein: CATSREGLLAPGELFF. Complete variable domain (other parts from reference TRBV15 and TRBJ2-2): DAMVIQNPRYQVTQFGKPVTLSCSQTLNHNVMYWYQQKSSQAPKLLFHYYDKDFNNEADTPDNFQSRRPNTSFCFLDIRSPGLGDTAMYLCATSREGLLAPGELFFGEGSRLTVL.

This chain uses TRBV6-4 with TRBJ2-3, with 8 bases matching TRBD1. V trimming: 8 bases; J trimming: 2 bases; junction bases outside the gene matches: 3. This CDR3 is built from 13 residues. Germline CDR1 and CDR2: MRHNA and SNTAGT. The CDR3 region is CASRDRYTDTQYF. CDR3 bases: TGTGCCAGCCGGGACAGGTACACAGATACGCAGTATTTT.